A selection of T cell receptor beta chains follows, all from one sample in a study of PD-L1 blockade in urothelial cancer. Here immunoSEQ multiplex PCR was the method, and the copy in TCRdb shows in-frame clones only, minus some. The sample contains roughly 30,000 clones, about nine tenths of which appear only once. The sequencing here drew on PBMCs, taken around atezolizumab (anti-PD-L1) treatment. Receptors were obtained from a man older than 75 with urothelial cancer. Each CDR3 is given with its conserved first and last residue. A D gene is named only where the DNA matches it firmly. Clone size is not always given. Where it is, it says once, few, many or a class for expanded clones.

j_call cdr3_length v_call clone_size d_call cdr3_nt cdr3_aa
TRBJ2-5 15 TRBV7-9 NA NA TGTGCCAGCAGCCAAACGGGCGGGGCCCAAGAGACCCAGTACTTC CASSQTGGAQETQYF
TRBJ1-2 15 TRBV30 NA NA TGTGCCTTCGACAAGGGGGGGGCGCCTGGCTATGGCTACACCTTC CAFDKGGAPGYGYTF
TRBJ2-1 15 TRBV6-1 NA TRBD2 TGTGCCAGCAGTGAATTGTCTAGCGGTTGGCATGAGCAGTTCTTC CASSELSSGWHEQFF
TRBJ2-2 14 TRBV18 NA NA TGTGCCAGCTCACGAAGCAGGGATACCGGGGAGCTGTTTTTT CASSRSRDTGELFF
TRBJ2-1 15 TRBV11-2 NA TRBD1 TGTGCCAGCAGGGGACAGGGGACCTCTTACAATGAGCAGTTCTTC CASRGQGTSYNEQFF
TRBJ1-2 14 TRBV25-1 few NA TGTGCCAGCAGTGAAATGGCGGGCTTAAATGGCTACACCTTC CASSEMAGLNGYTF
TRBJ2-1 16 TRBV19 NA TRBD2 TGTGCCAGTACATATGGCCGGGGGCGGGAGGGCGATGAGCAGTTCTTC CASTYGRGREGDEQFF
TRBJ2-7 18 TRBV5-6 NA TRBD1 TGTGCCAGCAGCTTGTTCGGCAGGGGGCATAGTGGGTCCTACGAGCAGTACTTC CASSLFGRGHSGSYEQYF
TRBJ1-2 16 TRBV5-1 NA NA TGCGCCAGCAGCTTGGCCGCAGGGGATCTGTACAATGGCTACACCTTC CASSLAAGDLYNGYTF
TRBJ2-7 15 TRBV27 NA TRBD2 TGTGCCAGCAGGCTCCGACTAGCGGGCCTCTACGAGCAGTACTTC CASRLRLAGLYEQYF
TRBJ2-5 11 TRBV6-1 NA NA TGTGCCAGCAGTCAGTTGGAGACCCAGTACTTC CASSQLETQYF
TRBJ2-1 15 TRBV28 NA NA TGTGCCAGCAGTCCCGACGGGATCACACTAAATGAGCAGTTCTTC CASSPDGITLNEQFF
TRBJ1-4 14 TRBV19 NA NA TGTGCCAGTAGTAAGGTCACCGAGGGTGAAAAACTGTTTTTT CASSKVTEGEKLFF
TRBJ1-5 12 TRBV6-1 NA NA TGTGCCAGCAGTGAAGCGCGGGAGCCCCAGCATTTT CASSEAREPQHF
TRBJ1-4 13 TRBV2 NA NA TGTGCCCGCTCACGGGGGTCCAATGAAAAACTGTTTTTT CARSRGSNEKLFF
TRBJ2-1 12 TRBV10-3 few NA TGTGCCATCAGTGAGAGAGACAATGAGCAGTTCTTC CAISERDNEQFF
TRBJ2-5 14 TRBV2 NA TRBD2 TGTGCCAGCAGTGGGACTAGCGCCCGTACAACCCAGTACTTC CASSGTSARTTQYF
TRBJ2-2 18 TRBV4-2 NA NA TGTGCCAGCAGCCAAGAAGGCCTCTCGGGACACCGGTCCGGGGAGCTGTTTTTT CASSQEGLSGHRSGELFF
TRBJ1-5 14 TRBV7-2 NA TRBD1 TGTGCCAGCAGTCGGGACAGCCACAATCAGCCCCAGCATTTT CASSRDSHNQPQHF
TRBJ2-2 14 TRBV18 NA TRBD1 TGTGCCAGCTCCCAGGGACAGAGCGGATGGGAGCTGTTTTTT CASSQGQSGWELFF
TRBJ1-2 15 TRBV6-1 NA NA TGTGCCAGCAGTGAACAGGCCGACCGTAACTATGGCTACACCTTC CASSEQADRNYGYTF
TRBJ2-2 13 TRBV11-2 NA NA TGTGCCAGCAGCTTAGATTACAGCGGGGAGCTGTTTTTT CASSLDYSGELFF
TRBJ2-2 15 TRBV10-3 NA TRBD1 TGTGCCATCAGTGAAGGGACAGGGGGCACCGGGGAGCTGTTTTTT CAISEGTGGTGELFF
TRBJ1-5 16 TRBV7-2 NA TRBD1 TGTGCCAGCAGCTTAGGGCGGGACAGGAGTAATCAGCCCCAGCATTTT CASSLGRDRSNQPQHF
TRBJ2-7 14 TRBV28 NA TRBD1 TGTGCCAGCAGTACTTTTTGGGACAGCCACAAGCAGTACTTC CASSTFWDSHKQYF
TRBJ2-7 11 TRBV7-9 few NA TGTGCCAGCAGCTCTTTCTACGAGCAGTACTTC CASSSFYEQYF
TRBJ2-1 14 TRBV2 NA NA TGTGCCAGCAGTGGGTCTAGCGTTAACAATGAGCAGTTCTTC CASSGSSVNNEQFF
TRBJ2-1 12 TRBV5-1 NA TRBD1 TGCGCCAGCAGCTGGGACCGGGACAGCCTGTTCTTC CASSWDRDSLFF
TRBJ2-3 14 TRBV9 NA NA TGTGCCAGCAGCACGGGACTGGGTGTAGATACGCAGTATTTT CASSTGLGVDTQYF
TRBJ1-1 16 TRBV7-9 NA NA TGTGCCAGCAGCCACGACAGAGCTTTGGGAAACACTGAAGCTTTCTTT CASSHDRALGNTEAFF
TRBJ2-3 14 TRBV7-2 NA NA TGTGCCAGCAATCGACCAGGGGCCACAGATACGCAGTATTTT CASNRPGATDTQYF
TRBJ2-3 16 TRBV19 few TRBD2 TGTGCCAGTAGTATTGGGGCTAGCGGGAGTTTAGATACGCAGTATTTT CASSIGASGSLDTQYF
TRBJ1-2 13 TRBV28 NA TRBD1 TGTGCCAGCAGTCGGGACAGGGTCCATGGCTACACCTTC CASSRDRVHGYTF
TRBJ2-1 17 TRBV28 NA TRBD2 TGTGCCAGCAGTTCTCGACTAGCGGGAGGGGTGTACAATGAGCAGTTCTTC CASSSRLAGGVYNEQFF
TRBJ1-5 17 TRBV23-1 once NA TGCGCCAGCAGTCAACCTCTTTTACTCCCTAGCAATCAGCCCCAGCATTTT CASSQPLLLPSNQPQHF
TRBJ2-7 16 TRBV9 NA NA TGTGCCAGCAGCGTAGGTTTGACGGAGGAATTCTACGAGCAGTACTTC CASSVGLTEEFYEQYF
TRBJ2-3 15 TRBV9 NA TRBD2 TGTGCCAGCAGCGTAGGGCTAGCGGCCACAGATACGCAGTATTTT CASSVGLAATDTQYF
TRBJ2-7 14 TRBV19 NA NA TGTGCCAGTAGTATGAAGCCACTTCTCTACGAGCAGTACTTC CASSMKPLLYEQYF
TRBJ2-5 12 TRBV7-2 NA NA TGTGCCAGCAGCGCGCAAAGAGAGACCCAGTACTTC CASSAQRETQYF
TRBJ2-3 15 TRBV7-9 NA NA TGTGCCAGCAGCTTAGACCAGCGGATCACAGATACGCAGTATTTT CASSLDQRITDTQYF
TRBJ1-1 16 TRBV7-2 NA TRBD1 TGTGCCAGCAGCTTTGGGGGACAGATTCTGAACACTGAAGCTTTCTTT CASSFGGQILNTEAFF